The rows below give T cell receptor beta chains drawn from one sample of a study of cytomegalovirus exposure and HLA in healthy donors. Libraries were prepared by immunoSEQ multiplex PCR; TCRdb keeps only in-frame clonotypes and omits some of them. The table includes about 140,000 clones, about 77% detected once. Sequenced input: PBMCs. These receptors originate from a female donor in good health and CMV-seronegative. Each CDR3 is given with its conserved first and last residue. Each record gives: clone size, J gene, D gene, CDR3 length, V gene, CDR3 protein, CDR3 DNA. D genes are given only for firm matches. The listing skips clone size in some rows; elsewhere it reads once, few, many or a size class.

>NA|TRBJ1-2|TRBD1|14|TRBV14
CASSQSQGNYGYTF
TGTGCCAGCAGCCAGTCACAGGGGAACTATGGCTACACCTTC
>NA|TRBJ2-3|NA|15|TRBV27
CASSLLGTRTDTQYF
TGTGCCAGCAGTTTACTTGGGACTCGGACAGATACGCAGTATTTT
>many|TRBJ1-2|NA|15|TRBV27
CASSLSARADYGYTF
TGTGCCAGCAGTTTATCGGCCAGGGCTGACTATGGCTACACCTTC
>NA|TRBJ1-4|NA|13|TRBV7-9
CASRRSSNEKLFF
TGTGCCAGCAGGCGGAGTTCTAATGAAAAACTGTTTTTT
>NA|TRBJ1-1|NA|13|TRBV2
CASSALPNTEAFF
TGTGCCAGCAGTGCTCTCCCGAACACTGAAGCTTTCTTT
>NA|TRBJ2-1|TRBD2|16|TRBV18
CASSHSGTSGRALEFF
TGTGCCAGCAGTCACTCCGGGACTAGCGGGAGGGCCCTTGAATTCTTC
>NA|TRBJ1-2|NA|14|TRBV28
CASSSQTVNYGYTF
TGTGCCAGCAGTTCGCAGACAGTGAACTATGGCTACACCTTC
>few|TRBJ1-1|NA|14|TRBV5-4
CASSPKKANTEAFF
TGTGCCAGCAGCCCAAAAAAAGCTAACACTGAAGCTTTCTTT
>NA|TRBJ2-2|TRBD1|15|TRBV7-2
CASRVGGTNTGELFF
TGTGCCAGCAGAGTAGGGGGCACGAACACCGGGGAGCTGTTTTTT
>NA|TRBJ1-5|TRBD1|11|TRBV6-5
CATGQGQPQHF
TGTGCCACGGGACAGGGTCAGCCCCAGCATTTT
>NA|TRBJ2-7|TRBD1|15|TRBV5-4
CASSPTRDRSREQYF
TGTGCCAGCAGCCCCACCAGGGACAGGTCTCGCGAGCAGTACTTC
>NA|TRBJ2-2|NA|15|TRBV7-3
CASSLLTANTGELFF
TGTGCCAGCAGCTTACTGACAGCTAACACCGGGGAGCTGTTTTTT
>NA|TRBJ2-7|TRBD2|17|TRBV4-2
CASSQEGGLADHYEQYF
TGTGCCAGCAGCCAAGAGGGGGGACTAGCGGACCACTACGAGCAGTACTTC
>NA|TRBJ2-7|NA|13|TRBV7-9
CASSFQLAYEQYF
TGTGCCAGCAGCTTCCAGCTAGCCTACGAGCAGTACTTC
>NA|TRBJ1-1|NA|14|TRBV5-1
CASSLTQMNTEAFF
TGCGCCAGCAGCTTGACACAAATGAACACTGAAGCTTTCTTT
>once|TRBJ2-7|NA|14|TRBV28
CASRQGGGAYEQYF
TGTGCCAGCAGGCAAGGGGGGGGCGCCTACGAGCAGTACTTC
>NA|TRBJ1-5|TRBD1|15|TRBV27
CASSLSRDRGQPQHF
TGTGCCAGCAGTTTGTCTCGGGACAGGGGTCAGCCCCAGCATTTT
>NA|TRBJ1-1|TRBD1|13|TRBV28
CASSHPGQGPAFF
TGTGCCAGCAGCCATCCGGGACAGGGCCCGGCTTTCTTT
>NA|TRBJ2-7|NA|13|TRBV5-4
CASSFRGIYEQYF
TGTGCCAGCAGCTTCCGGGGTATATACGAGCAGTACTTC
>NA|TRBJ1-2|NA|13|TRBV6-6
CASSSGSIYGYTF
TGTGCCAGCAGTTCAGGAAGTATCTATGGCTACACCTTC
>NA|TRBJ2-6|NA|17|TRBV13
CASSLDGLRSGANVLTF
TGTGCCAGCAGCTTGGATGGACTGCGCTCTGGGGCCAACGTCCTGACTTTC
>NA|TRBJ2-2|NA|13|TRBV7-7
CASSPSRTGELFF
TGTGCCAGCAGCCCAAGCCGTACCGGGGAGCTGTTTTTT
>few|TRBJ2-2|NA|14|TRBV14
CASSQQANTGELFF
TGTGCCAGCAGCCAGCAGGCGAACACCGGGGAGCTGTTTTTT
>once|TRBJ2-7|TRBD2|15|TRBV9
CASSVEGGSAYEQYF
TGTGCCAGCAGCGTAGAAGGCGGGAGTGCCTACGAGCAGTACTTC